A selection of T cell receptor beta chains follows, all from one sample in a study of tumor-infiltrating T cells and Merkel cell polyomavirus. The repertoire was sequenced with immunoSEQ multiplex PCR; TCRdb's copy has only in-frame clones and lacks some. The table lists 20,000 to 25,000 clones, 70% to 90% of them singletons. The material sequenced was lymph node tissue. The receptors here all came from a man over 45 with Merkel cell carcinoma. The CDR3 runs from the conserved cysteine through the conserved F or W. Each record gives: J gene, clone size, CDR3 length, V gene, D gene, CDR3 protein, CDR3 DNA. D genes are given only for firm matches. A row's size may be missing; if present it is once, few, many or a size class.

>TRBJ2-5|-|14|TRBV7-6|TRBD1
CASSLGTVQETQYF
TGTGCCAGCAGCCTCGGGACAGTTCAAGAGACCCAGTACTTC
>TRBJ2-7|-|14|TRBV30|-
CAWSLLAASGEQYF
TGTGCCTGGAGTCTGTTAGCGGCCTCGGGGGAGCAGTACTTC
>TRBJ1-1|few|14|TRBV7-9|-
CASSLAGGGTEAFF
TGTGCCAGCAGCTTAGCGGGGGGAGGCACTGAAGCTTTCTTT
>TRBJ2-1|-|16|TRBV6-1|TRBD2
CASSEDGGGPYNEQFF
TGTGCCAGCAGTGAAGACGGGGGGGGACCCTACAATGAGCAGTTCTTC
>TRBJ2-7|-|15|TRBV9|-
CASSVAPGDSYEQYF
TGTGCCAGCAGCGTAGCGCCAGGGGATTCCTACGAGCAGTACTTC
>TRBJ2-2|-|13|TRBV9|-
CASSRQNTGELFF
TGTGCCAGCAGCAGACAAAACACCGGGGAGCTGTTTTTT
>TRBJ1-3|-|15|TRBV5-1|-
CASSLDGTRRNTIYF
TGCGCCAGCAGCTTGGACGGGACAAGGAGAAACACCATATATTTT
>TRBJ1-2|-|14|TRBV6-1|TRBD1
CASMDRLGLYGYTF
TGTGCCAGCATGGACAGGTTGGGGCTCTATGGCTACACCTTC
>TRBJ2-4|-|13|TRBV28|TRBD1
CASSGDRLVIQYF
TGTGCCAGCAGTGGGGACAGGTTGGTCATTCAGTACTTC
>TRBJ2-4|-|14|TRBV6-5|TRBD1
CASRYRDRGLIQYF
TGTGCCAGCAGGTACCGGGACAGGGGACTCATTCAGTACTTC
>TRBJ2-1|-|19|TRBV18|TRBD2
CASSPPQSSGLAGGYEQFF
TGTGCCAGCTCACCACCACAGTCATCGGGACTAGCGGGGGGGTATGAGCAGTTCTTC
>TRBJ2-7|-|14|TRBV6-5|TRBD1
CASRRDRVMYEQYF
TGTGCCAGCAGGCGGGACAGGGTAATGTACGAGCAGTACTTC
>TRBJ1-4|-|13|TRBV7-8|-
CASSLAGVEKLFF
TGTGCCAGCAGCTTAGCGGGAGTAGAAAAACTGTTTTTT
>TRBJ2-3|-|16|TRBV14|TRBD2
CASSQDASGGSDTQYF
TGTGCCAGCAGCCAAGATGCTAGCGGGGGGTCAGATACGCAGTATTTT
>TRBJ1-2|-|16|TRBV11-2|-
CASSLGEGLINYGYTF
TGTGCCAGCAGTCTAGGGGAGGGGCTCATTAACTATGGCTACACCTTC
>TRBJ1-1|-|14|TRBV7-8|-
CASSLAGGGTEAFF
TGTGCCAGCAGCTTAGCTGGGGGAGGCACTGAAGCTTTCTTT
>TRBJ1-5|medium-sized|13|TRBV30|-
CAWKQGSNQPQHF
TGTGCCTGGAAACAGGGAAGCAATCAGCCCCAGCATTTT
>TRBJ1-5|-|15|TRBV7-2|-
CASSLQQGDNQPQHF
TGTGCCAGCAGCTTACAACAGGGTGACAATCAGCCCCAGCATTTT
>TRBJ2-7|-|14|TRBV2|-
CATRTALTSYEQYF
TGTGCCACCCGGACAGCCCTGACGTCTTACGAGCAGTACTTC
>TRBJ2-7|-|16|TRBV4-2|TRBD2
CASSQRASGTTYEQYF
TGTGCCAGCAGCCAACGGGCTAGCGGGACCACCTACGAGCAGTACTTC
>TRBJ2-5|-|16|TRBV7-2|TRBD2
CASSSSLPSGGETQYF
TGTGCCAGCAGCTCCTCCCTCCCTAGCGGGGGGGAGACCCAGTACTTC
>TRBJ1-1|-|13|TRBV5-1|-
CASSLGQGAEAFF
TGCGCCAGCAGCTTGGGACAAGGGGCTGAAGCTTTCTTT
>TRBJ2-7|-|14|TRBV6-5|-
CASSARESSYEQYF
TGTGCCAGCAGTGCCCGGGAGTCGTCCTACGAGCAGTACTTC
>TRBJ2-7|-|15|TRBV7-6|TRBD1
CASSLGTGSSYEQYF
TGTGCCAGCAGCTTAGGGACAGGGAGCTCCTACGAGCAGTACTTC
>TRBJ2-5|-|13|TRBV7-2|-
CASSGGGAETQYF
TGTGCCAGCAGCGGTGGGGGGGCGGAGACCCAGTACTTC
>TRBJ2-1|-|15|TRBV1|-
CTSSQGTSPYNEQFF
TGCACCAGCAGCCAGGGGACTAGCCCCTACAATGAGCAGTTCTTC
>TRBJ1-6|-|16|TRBV9|-
CASSASSSAGNSPLHF
TGTGCCAGCAGCGCTTCGTCAAGTGCGGGGAATTCACCCCTCCACTTT
>TRBJ2-5|-|15|TRBV6-1|-
CASKLGVTPQETQYF
TGTGCCAGCAAACTCGGGGTTACACCTCAAGAGACCCAGTACTTC
>TRBJ1-4|-|15|TRBV28|TRBD1
CASRQSQGTNEKLFF
TGTGCCAGCAGACAATCACAGGGGACTAATGAAAAACTGTTTTTT
>TRBJ2-3|-|12|TRBV28|TRBD2
CASSPTSGIEYF
TGTGCCAGCAGCCCGACTAGCGGGATTGAGTATTTT
>TRBJ2-3|-|15|TRBV9|-
CASSVGRRALDTQYF
TGTGCCAGCAGCGTAGGCCGGAGGGCCTTAGATACGCAGTATTTT
>TRBJ2-5|-|12|TRBV2|TRBD2
CASSSGEETQYF
TGTGCCAGCAGTAGCGGGGAGGAGACCCAGTACTTC
>TRBJ1-2|-|13|TRBV7-3|-
CASSPGGVYGYTF
TGTGCCAGCAGCCCCGGCGGGGTCTATGGCTACACCTTC
>TRBJ2-1|-|14|TRBV14|TRBD2
CASSIPGGGNEQFF
TGTGCCAGCAGCATCCCGGGGGGAGGGAATGAGCAGTTCTTC
>TRBJ2-4|few|14|TRBV9|TRBD1
CASSVAGTGSSQYF
TGTGCCAGCAGCGTAGCCGGGACAGGGAGCTCACAGTACTTC
>TRBJ2-5|-|15|TRBV5-1|TRBD2
CASSQIAGEGETQYF
TGCGCCAGCAGCCAGATAGCGGGAGAGGGGGAGACCCAGTACTTC
>TRBJ1-2|-|12|TRBV18|-
CASSPEGAGYTF
TGTGCCAGCTCACCGGAGGGTGCTGGCTACACCTTC
>TRBJ2-7|-|13|TRBV14|-
CASSHGRLYEQYF
TGTGCCAGCAGCCACGGCAGGCTATACGAGCAGTACTTC
>TRBJ2-7|-|16|TRBV15|-
CATSRDGGGPTYEQYF
TGTGCCACCAGCAGAGATGGGGGGGGGCCCACCTACGAGCAGTACTTC
>TRBJ1-3|-|16|TRBV7-2|-
CASSLLMAGTGNTIYF
TGTGCCAGCAGCTTATTGATGGCGGGGACGGGAAACACCATATATTTT
>TRBJ2-3|once|17|TRBV4-1|-
CASSHPATSGDPDTQYF
TGCGCCAGCAGCCACCCTGCCACCAGCGGAGACCCAGATACGCAGTATTTT